This T cell receptor beta chain is drawn from a study of control samples from healthy donors and cancer patients. Using immunoSEQ multiplex PCR, the repertoire was profiled, and TCRdb retains in-frame clones only, with some absent. The sample shows over 80,000 clones, around four fifths of them seen only once. This CDR3 contains 14 residues. V was clipped by 2 bases and J by 8 bases, with 13 bases between them. CDR1 and CDR2 from the germline V gene are MNHNY and SVGAGI (reference sequence). The chain carries TRBV6-6 and TRBJ1-3; D is ambiguous. This TCR came from a man aged 25-45 years in good health. The sequenced sample consisted of blood. CDR3 in amino acids: CASSYQARWDTIYF. CDR3 DNA: TGTGCCAGCAGTTACCAAGCCAGGTGGGACACCATATATTTT.